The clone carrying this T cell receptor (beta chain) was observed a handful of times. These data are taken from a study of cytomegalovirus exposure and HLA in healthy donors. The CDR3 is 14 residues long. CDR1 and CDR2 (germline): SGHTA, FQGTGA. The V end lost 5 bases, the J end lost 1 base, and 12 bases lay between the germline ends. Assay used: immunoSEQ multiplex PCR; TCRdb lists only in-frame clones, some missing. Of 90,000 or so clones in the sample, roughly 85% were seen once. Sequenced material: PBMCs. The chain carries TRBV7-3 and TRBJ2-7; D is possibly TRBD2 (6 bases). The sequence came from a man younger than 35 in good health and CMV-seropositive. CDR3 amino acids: CASSLERVSYEQYF. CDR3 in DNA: TGTGCCAGCAGCCTCGAGCGGGTTTCCTACGAGCAGTACTTC.